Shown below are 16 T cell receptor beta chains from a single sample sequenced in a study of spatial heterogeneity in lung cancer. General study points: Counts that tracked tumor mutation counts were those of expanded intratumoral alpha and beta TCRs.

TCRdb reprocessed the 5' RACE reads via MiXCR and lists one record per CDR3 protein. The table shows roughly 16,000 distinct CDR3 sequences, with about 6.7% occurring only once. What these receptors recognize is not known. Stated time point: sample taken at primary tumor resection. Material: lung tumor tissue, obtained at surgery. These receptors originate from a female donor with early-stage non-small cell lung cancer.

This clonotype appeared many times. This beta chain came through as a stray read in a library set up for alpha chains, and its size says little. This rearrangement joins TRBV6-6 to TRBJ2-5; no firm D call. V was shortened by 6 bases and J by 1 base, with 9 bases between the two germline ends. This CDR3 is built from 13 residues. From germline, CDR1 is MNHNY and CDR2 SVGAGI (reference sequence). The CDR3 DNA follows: TGTGCCAGCAGCCTCGTTGCCCAAGAGACCCAGTACTTC. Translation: CASSLVAQETQYF.

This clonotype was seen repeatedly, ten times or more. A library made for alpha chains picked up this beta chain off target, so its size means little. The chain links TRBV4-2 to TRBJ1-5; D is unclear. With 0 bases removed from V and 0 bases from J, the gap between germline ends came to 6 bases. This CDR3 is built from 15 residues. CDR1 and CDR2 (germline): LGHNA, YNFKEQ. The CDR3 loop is CASSQDPNSNQPQHF. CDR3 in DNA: TGTGCCAGCAGCCAAGATCCCAATAGCAATCAGCCCCAGCATTTT.

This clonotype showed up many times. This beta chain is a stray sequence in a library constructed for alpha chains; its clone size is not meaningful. This CDR3 is CASSQDPGGSPSLAKNIQYF. The CDR3 region has the DNA TGTGCCAGCAGCCAAGACCCAGGGGGCTCACCGTCTCTAGCCAAAAACATTCAGTACTTC. The V gene is TRBV4-2, the J gene TRBJ2-4; TRBD1 aligns across 8 bases. CDR3 length equals 20 residues. The J segment lost 0 bases and the V segment lost 0 bases, leaving 13 bases of the junction unmatched. The germline V gene encodes CDR1 LGHNA and CDR2 YNFKEQ.

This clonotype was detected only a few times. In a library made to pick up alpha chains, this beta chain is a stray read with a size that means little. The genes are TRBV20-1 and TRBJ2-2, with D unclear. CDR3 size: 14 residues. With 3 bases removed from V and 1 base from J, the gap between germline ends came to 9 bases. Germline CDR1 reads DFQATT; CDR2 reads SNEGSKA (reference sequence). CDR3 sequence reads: CSASPVQNTGELFF. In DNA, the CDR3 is TGCAGTGCTAGTCCCGTCCAGAACACCGGGGAGCTGTTTTTT.

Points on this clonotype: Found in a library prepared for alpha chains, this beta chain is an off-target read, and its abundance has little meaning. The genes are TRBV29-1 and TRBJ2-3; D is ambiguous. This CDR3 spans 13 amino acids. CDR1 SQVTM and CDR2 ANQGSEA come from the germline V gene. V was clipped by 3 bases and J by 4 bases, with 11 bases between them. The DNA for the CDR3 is TGCAGCGTTGAGTCTCGAGGAGCAGATACGCAGTATTTT. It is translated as CSVESRGADTQYF.

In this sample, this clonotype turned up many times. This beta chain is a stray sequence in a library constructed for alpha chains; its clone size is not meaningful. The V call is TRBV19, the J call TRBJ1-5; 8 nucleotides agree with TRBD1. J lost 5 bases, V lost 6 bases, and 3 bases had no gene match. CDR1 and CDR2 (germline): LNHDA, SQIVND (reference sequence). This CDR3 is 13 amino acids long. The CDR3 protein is CASSEQGDQPQHF. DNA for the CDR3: TGTGCCAGTAGCGAACAGGGGGATCAGCCCCAGCATTTT.

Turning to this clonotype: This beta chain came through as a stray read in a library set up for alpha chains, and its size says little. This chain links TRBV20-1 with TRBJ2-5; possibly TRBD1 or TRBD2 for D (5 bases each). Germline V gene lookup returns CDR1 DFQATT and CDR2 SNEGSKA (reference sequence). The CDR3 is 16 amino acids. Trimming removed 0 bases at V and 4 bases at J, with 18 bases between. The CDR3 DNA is TGCAGTGCTAGAGAGAGCGGTGGGCTGGGGCTAGAGACCCAGTACTTC. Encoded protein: CSARESGGLGLETQYF.

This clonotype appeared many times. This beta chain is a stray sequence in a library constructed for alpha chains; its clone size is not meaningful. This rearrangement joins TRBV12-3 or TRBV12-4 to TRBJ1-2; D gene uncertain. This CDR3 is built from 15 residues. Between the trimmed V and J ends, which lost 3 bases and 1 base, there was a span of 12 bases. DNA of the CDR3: TGTGCCAGCAGTTTGGTGTCTACGGGTAACTATGGCTACACCTTC. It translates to CASSLVSTGNYGYTF.

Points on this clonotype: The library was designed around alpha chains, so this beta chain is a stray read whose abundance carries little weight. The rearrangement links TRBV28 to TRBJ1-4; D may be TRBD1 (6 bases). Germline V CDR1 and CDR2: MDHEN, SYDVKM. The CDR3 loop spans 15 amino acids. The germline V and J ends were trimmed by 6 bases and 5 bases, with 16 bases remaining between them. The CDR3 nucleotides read TGTGCCAGCAGCTCCATACAGGGCGTAAATGAAAAACTGTTTTTT. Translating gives CASSSIQGVNEKLFF.

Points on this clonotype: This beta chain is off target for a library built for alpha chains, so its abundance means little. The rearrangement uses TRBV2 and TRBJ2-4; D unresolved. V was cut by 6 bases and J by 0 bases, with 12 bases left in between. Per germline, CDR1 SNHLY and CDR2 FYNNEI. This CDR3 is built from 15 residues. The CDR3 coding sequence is TGTGCCAGCAGGGGGTCGTGGTTAGCCAAAAACATTCAGTACTTC. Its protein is CASRGSWLAKNIQYF.

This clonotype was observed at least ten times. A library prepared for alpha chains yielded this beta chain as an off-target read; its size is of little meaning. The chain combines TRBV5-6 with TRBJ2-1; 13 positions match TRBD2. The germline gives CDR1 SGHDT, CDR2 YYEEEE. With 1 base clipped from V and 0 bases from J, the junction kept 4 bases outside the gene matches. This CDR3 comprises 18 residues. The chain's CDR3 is CASSLTSGGASSYNEQFF. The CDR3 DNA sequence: TGTGCCAGCAGCTTGACTAGCGGGGGGGCGAGCTCCTACAATGAGCAGTTCTTC.

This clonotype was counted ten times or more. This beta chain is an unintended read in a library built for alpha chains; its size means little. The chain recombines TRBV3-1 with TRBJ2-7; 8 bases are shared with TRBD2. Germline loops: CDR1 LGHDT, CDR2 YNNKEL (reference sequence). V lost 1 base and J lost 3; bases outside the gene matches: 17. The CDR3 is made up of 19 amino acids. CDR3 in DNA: TGTGCCAGCAGCCAAGTGGAGGCCACTAGTAGCGGGGACAACTACGAGCAGTACTTC. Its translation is CASSQVEATSSGDNYEQYF.

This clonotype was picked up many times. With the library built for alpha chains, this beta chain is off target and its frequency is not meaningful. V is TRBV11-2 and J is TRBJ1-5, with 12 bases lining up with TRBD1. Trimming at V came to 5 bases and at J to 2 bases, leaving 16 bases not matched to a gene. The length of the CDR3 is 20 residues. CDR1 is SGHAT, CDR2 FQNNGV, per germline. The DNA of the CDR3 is TGTGCCAGCAGCCCGTTTGGTCGGGGACAGGGGGCGCCGGGCAATCAGCCCCAGCATTTT. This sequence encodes CASSPFGRGQGAPGNQPQHF. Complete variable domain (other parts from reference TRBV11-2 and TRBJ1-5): EAGVAQSPRYKIIEKRQSVAFWCNPISGHATLYWYQQILGQGPKLLIQFQNNGVVDDSQLPKDRFSAERLKGVDSTLKIQPAKLEDSAVYLCASSPFGRGQGAPGNQPQHFGDGTRLSIL.

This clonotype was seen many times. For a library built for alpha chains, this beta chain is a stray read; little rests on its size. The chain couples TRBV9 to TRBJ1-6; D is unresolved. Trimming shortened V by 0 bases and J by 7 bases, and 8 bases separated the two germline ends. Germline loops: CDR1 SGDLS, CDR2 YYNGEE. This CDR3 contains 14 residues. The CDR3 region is CASSVGTPNSPLHF. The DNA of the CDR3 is TGTGCCAGCAGCGTAGGGACTCCCAATTCACCCCTCCACTTT.

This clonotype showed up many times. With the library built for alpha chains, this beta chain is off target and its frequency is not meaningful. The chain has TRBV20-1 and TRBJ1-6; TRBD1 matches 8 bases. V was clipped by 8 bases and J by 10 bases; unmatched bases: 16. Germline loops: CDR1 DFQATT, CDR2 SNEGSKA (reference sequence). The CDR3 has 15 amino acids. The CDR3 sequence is CSLKVEDRASSPLHF. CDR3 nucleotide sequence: TGCAGTCTGAAGGTGGAGGACAGGGCGTCGTCACCCCTCCACTTT.

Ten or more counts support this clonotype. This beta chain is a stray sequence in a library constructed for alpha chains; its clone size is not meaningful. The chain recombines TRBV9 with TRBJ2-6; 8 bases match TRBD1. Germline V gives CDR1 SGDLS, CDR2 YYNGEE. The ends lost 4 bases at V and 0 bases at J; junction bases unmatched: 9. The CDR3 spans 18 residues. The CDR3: CASSSGQGPSSGANVLTF. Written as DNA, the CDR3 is TGTGCCAGCAGCTCCGGACAGGGACCCAGCTCTGGGGCCAACGTCCTGACTTTC.